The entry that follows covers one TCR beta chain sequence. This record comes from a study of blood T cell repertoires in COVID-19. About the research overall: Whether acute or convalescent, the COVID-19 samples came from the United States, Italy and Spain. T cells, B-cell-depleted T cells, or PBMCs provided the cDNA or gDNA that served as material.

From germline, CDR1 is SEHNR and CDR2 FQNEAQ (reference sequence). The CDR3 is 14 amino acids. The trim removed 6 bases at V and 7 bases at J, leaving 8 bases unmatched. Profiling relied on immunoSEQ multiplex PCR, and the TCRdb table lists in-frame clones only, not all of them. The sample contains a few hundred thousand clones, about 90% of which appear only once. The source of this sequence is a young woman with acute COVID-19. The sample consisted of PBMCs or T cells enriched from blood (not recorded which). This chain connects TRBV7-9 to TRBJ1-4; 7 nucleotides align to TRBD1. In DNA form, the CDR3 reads TGTGCCAGCAGTTTTCGTACAGGGGTTGAAAAACTGTTTTTT. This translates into CASSFRTGVEKLFF.